Shown below are 13 T cell receptor beta chains from a single sample sequenced in a study of blood T cell repertoires in COVID-19. Clones were read by immunoSEQ multiplex PCR, and TCRdb kept only the in-frame ones, dropping some. The profile shows 250,000 or so clones, about 87% of them singletons. Sequenced material: PBMCs or T cells enriched from blood (not recorded which). Receptors originate from a woman between 25 and 40 years old with acute COVID-19.

The chain couples TRBV2 to TRBJ2-3; D unclear. Trimming took 6 bases from V and 7 from J, leaving 11 bases between them. Germline assignment: CDR1 SNHLY and CDR2 FYNNEI. The CDR3 runs 12 residues. The CDR3: CASSLESNTQYF. The CDR3 DNA follows: TGTGCCAGCAGCCTAGAGTCAAATACGCAGTATTTT.

The chain links TRBV9 to TRBJ1-6; 7 nucleotides line up with TRBD1. Germline trimming cut 3 bases from V and 9 bases from J; bases unmatched to any gene: 3. The CDR3 runs to 13 residues. Germline V lookup: CDR1 SGDLS, CDR2 YYNGEE. CDR3 coding DNA: TGTGCCAGCAGCGAGACAGGGAGTTCACCCCTCCACTTT. It translates to CASSETGSSPLHF.

The chain joins TRBV18 to TRBJ2-1, with TRBD2 identical over 10 bases. The V segment lost 2 bases and the J segment 6 bases; nucleotides outside the gene matches: 13. Germline V CDR1 and CDR2: KGHSH, LQKENI. This CDR3 contains 18 residues. CDR3 sequence (DNA): TGTGCCAGCTCACCAGTTGAGTTAGCGGGAGGCCCCCTCAATGAGCAGTTCTTC. This codes for CASSPVELAGGPLNEQFF.

This chain joins TRBV7-6 and TRBJ2-3; no reliable D call. This CDR3 is 13 amino acids long. Trimming stripped 2 bases from V and 4 bases from J, with 7 bases between. Looked up from germline, CDR1 is SGHVS and CDR2 is FNYEAQ. DNA of the CDR3: TGTGCCAGCAGCTTAATAGTGGCAGATACGCAGTATTTT. It specifies CASSLIVADTQYF. Full variable domain (rest looked up from reference TRBV7-6 and TRBJ2-3): GAGVSQSPRYKVTKRGQDVALRCDPISGHVSLYWYRQALGQGPEFLTYFNYEAQQDKSGLPNDRFSAERPEGSISTLTIQRTEQRDSAMYRCASSLIVADTQYFGPGTRLTVL.

Concerning this clone itself: This sample includes further DNA sequences coding for the same CDR3. The J gene is TRBJ1-1, the V gene TRBV7-9, with 7 bases lining up with TRBD1. Germline trimming cut 5 bases from V and 0 bases from J; bases unmatched to any gene: 6. This CDR3 has 15 residues. Germline V gene data show CDR1 as SEHNR and CDR2 as FQNEAQ (reference sequence). In nucleotides, the CDR3 is TGTGCCAGCAGCCTACGGACAGGACTGAACACTGAAGCTTTCTTT. The encoded protein is CASSLRTGLNTEAFF. The full variable domain, rest sourced from reference TRBV7-9 and TRBJ1-1, is DTGVSQNPRHKITKRGQNVTFRCDPISEHNRLYWYRQTLGQGPEFLTYFQNEAQLEKSRLLSDRFSAERPKGSFSTLEIQRTEQGDSAMYLCASSLRTGLNTEAFFGQGTRLTVV.

V gene TRBV30 combines with J gene TRBJ1-6; D perhaps matches TRBD1 (5 bases). The V gene's germline CDR1 is GTSNPN and CDR2 SVGIG (reference sequence). V lost 2 bases and J lost 5, with 13 bases in between. This CDR3 contains 15 residues. CDR3 in DNA: TGTGCCTGGAGTAGGCAGGGTGGGAATAATTCACCCCTCCACTTT. Its protein product is CAWSRQGGNNSPLHF.

The V call is TRBV5-1, the J call TRBJ1-5; the match to TRBD1 covers 7 bases. Germline trimming cut 3 bases from V and 1 base from J; bases unmatched to any gene: 1. The CDR3 is made up of 14 amino acids. CDR1 is SGHRS, CDR2 YFSETQ, per germline. CDR3 DNA sequence: TGCGCCAGCAGCTCAGGGGGGAGCAATCAGCCCCAGCATTTT. It is translated as CASSSGGSNQPQHF.

The rearrangement joins TRBV7-8 to TRBJ1-2; 9 bases are a match to TRBD1. There are 15 residues in the CDR3. V gave up 1 base and J gave up 5 bases; unmatched junction bases: 5. CDR1 is SGHVS, CDR2 FQNEAQ, per germline. CDR3 sequence: CASSLGTGVEYGYTF. As DNA, the CDR3 is TGTGCCAGCAGCTTAGGGACAGGGGTAGAGTATGGCTACACCTTC.

This clone has just a few counts. The gene calls are TRBV2 and TRBJ1-2; D is possibly TRBD1 (5 bases). Trimming shortened V by 6 bases and J by 6 bases, and 14 bases separated the two germline ends. Germline loops: CDR1 SNHLY, CDR2 FYNNEI. The CDR3 covers 13 residues. CDR3 sequence: CASRAGPRDGYTF. As DNA, the CDR3 is TGTGCCAGCAGGGCGGGGCCCCGGGATGGCTACACCTTC.

The chain is built from TRBV19 and TRBJ2-3; 10 nucleotides match TRBD2. The CDR3 runs to 15 residues. After removal of 4 bases from V and 4 bases from J, the junction contained 5 bases not matched to a gene. Looked up from germline, CDR1 is LNHDA and CDR2 is SQIVND (reference sequence). CDR3 loop: CASSTSGSGSDTQYF. In nucleotides, the CDR3 is TGTGCCAGTAGTACTAGCGGGAGTGGGTCAGATACGCAGTATTTT.

The V gene is TRBV15, the J gene TRBJ1-3; tentatively, D is TRBD1 (5 bases). Germline V gives CDR1 LNHNV, CDR2 YYDKDF (reference sequence). The CDR3 length is 14 residues. V was trimmed by 1 base and J by 4 bases, leaving 8 bases between them. The CDR3 protein is CATSRGPGGNTIYF. The DNA of the CDR3 is TGTGCCACCAGCAGAGGTCCAGGGGGAAACACCATATATTTT. Supplemented by reference TRBV15 and TRBJ1-3, the full variable domain reads DAMVIQNPRYQVTQFGKPVTLSCSQTLNHNVMYWYQQKSSQAPKLLFHYYDKDFNNEADTPDNFQSRRPNTSFCFLDIRSPGLGDTAMYLCATSRGPGGNTIYFGEGSWLTVV.

This clone was observed a handful of times. This chain connects TRBV7-9 to TRBJ2-2; D remains unclear. Germline lookup yields CDR1 SEHNR and CDR2 FQNEAQ (reference sequence). CDR3 size: 14 residues. With 1 base removed from V and 1 base from J, the gap between germline ends came to 4 bases. CDR3 nucleotide sequence: TGTGCCAGCAGCTTAGGACAGAACACCGGGGAGCTGTTTTTT. It specifies CASSLGQNTGELFF.

The chain has TRBV4-2 and TRBJ2-1; 10 bases match TRBD1. With 0 bases clipped from V and 4 bases from J, the junction kept 3 bases outside the gene matches. The CDR3 extends over 16 amino acids. Germline CDR1 LGHNA, CDR2 YNFKEQ. As DNA, the CDR3 is TGTGCCAGCAGCCAAGATTCGGACAGGGGGTACAATGAGCAGTTCTTC. This sequence encodes CASSQDSDRGYNEQFF.